A selection of T cell receptor beta chains follows, all from one sample in a study of blood T cell repertoires in COVID-19. Assay used: immunoSEQ multiplex PCR; TCRdb lists only in-frame clones, some missing. The profile shows more than 450,000 clones, roughly 87% of them singletons. The specimen sequenced was PBMCs or T cells enriched from blood (not recorded which). These receptors all come from a woman between 18 and 29 years old who had recovered from COVID-19. Both conserved end residues are part of each CDR3. A D gene is named only where the DNA matches it firmly. Clone size is stated in some rows and not others, as once, few, many or a class when expanded.

j_call: TRBJ1-5
v_call: TRBV6-5
d_call: TRBD1
cdr3_length: 16
clone_size: NA
cdr3_nt: TGTGCCAGCAGTTACGGGTCGGGACAGGGTACTCAGCCCCAGCATTTT
cdr3_aa: CASSYGSGQGTQPQHF

j_call: TRBJ2-5
v_call: TRBV15
d_call: NA
cdr3_length: 15
clone_size: NA
cdr3_nt: TGTGCCACCAGCAGAGAGGCAGGATCCCCAGAGACCCAGTACTTC
cdr3_aa: CATSREAGSPETQYF

j_call: TRBJ1-5
v_call: TRBV10-3
d_call: TRBD1
cdr3_length: 14
clone_size: few
cdr3_nt: TGTGCCATCGGGCAGGGGGCGAGCAATCAGCCCCAGCATTTT
cdr3_aa: CAIGQGASNQPQHF

j_call: TRBJ2-3
v_call: TRBV7-2
d_call: NA
cdr3_length: 15
clone_size: NA
cdr3_nt: TGTGCCAGCAGCTTAGCGTCTGCTAGCCCCAACCCGCAGTATTTT
cdr3_aa: CASSLASASPNPQYF

j_call: TRBJ1-1
v_call: TRBV28
d_call: TRBD1
cdr3_length: 14
clone_size: NA
cdr3_nt: TGTGCCCTCCGCGGAGCGACAGGGAGAACTGAAGCTTTCTTT
cdr3_aa: CALRGATGRTEAFF

j_call: TRBJ2-1
v_call: TRBV6-4
d_call: NA
cdr3_length: 13
clone_size: NA
cdr3_nt: TGTGCCAGCAGTCCCGAGTTCAGGAATGAGCAGTTCTTC
cdr3_aa: CASSPEFRNEQFF

j_call: TRBJ1-5
v_call: TRBV7-2
d_call: NA
cdr3_length: 13
clone_size: NA
cdr3_nt: TGTGCCAGCAGCTTAAGGGAGAATCAGCCCCAGCATTTT
cdr3_aa: CASSLRENQPQHF

j_call: TRBJ1-1
v_call: TRBV9
d_call: TRBD1
cdr3_length: 15
clone_size: NA
cdr3_nt: TGTGCCAGCAGCGTTACCGGGACAGATAACACTGAAGCTTTCTTT
cdr3_aa: CASSVTGTDNTEAFF

j_call: TRBJ1-4
v_call: TRBV29-1
d_call: TRBD1
cdr3_length: 13
clone_size: few
cdr3_nt: TGCAGCGTACGGGACAGACTTAATGAAAAACTGTTTTTT
cdr3_aa: CSVRDRLNEKLFF

j_call: TRBJ2-3
v_call: TRBV3-1/TRBV3-2
d_call: TRBD2
cdr3_length: 16
clone_size: NA
cdr3_nt: TGTGCCAGCACCCGGACTAGCGGGGGGGTAAGAGATACGCAGTATTTT
cdr3_aa: CASTRTSGGVRDTQYF

j_call: TRBJ2-5
v_call: TRBV4-1
d_call: TRBD1
cdr3_length: 15
clone_size: NA
cdr3_nt: TGCGCCAGCAGCCAATTTGGGACAGGGTCAGAGACCCAGTACTTC
cdr3_aa: CASSQFGTGSETQYF

j_call: TRBJ1-2
v_call: TRBV4-2
d_call: NA
cdr3_length: 13
clone_size: NA
cdr3_nt: TGTGCCAGCAGCCAAGGGCCGGGGGATGGCTACACCTTC
cdr3_aa: CASSQGPGDGYTF

j_call: TRBJ1-2
v_call: TRBV5-4
d_call: NA
cdr3_length: 13
clone_size: NA
cdr3_nt: TGTGCCAGCAGCTTGGGCGGGTACTATGGCTACACCTTC
cdr3_aa: CASSLGGYYGYTF

j_call: TRBJ2-5
v_call: TRBV28
d_call: NA
cdr3_length: 15
clone_size: NA
cdr3_nt: TGTGCCAGCAGTTCACCCTCGGGGGGCGGGGAGACCCAGTACTTC
cdr3_aa: CASSSPSGGGETQYF

j_call: TRBJ1-4
v_call: TRBV29-1
d_call: NA
cdr3_length: 13
clone_size: NA
cdr3_nt: TGCAGCGCCTGGTTCTTAAGGGGTGAAAAACTGTTTTTT
cdr3_aa: CSAWFLRGEKLFF

j_call: TRBJ1-2
v_call: TRBV5-6
d_call: NA
cdr3_length: 14
clone_size: NA
cdr3_nt: TGTGCCAGCAGCTTTTGGACAGAGGGACATGGCTACACCTTC
cdr3_aa: CASSFWTEGHGYTF

j_call: TRBJ2-3
v_call: TRBV5-1
d_call: TRBD2
cdr3_length: 14
clone_size: NA
cdr3_nt: TGCGCCAGCGGACTAGCGGCAGGCACAGATACGCAGTATTTT
cdr3_aa: CASGLAAGTDTQYF

j_call: TRBJ2-2
v_call: TRBV19
d_call: NA
cdr3_length: 18
clone_size: NA
cdr3_nt: TGTGCCAGTAGTATTCTCCTTATGGTTCAGATGAAAGCCGGGGAGCTGTTTTTT
cdr3_aa: CASSILLMVQMKAGELFF

j_call: TRBJ1-6
v_call: TRBV5-1
d_call: NA
cdr3_length: 15
clone_size: NA
cdr3_nt: TGCGCCAGCAGCTCCGGGGGAGGGTATAATTCACCCCTCCACTTT
cdr3_aa: CASSSGGGYNSPLHF

j_call: TRBJ2-2
v_call: TRBV4-2
d_call: NA
cdr3_length: 17
clone_size: once
cdr3_nt: TGTGCCAGCAGCCAAGATGGCGGAGCGGGGAACACCGGGGAGCTGTTTTTT
cdr3_aa: CASSQDGGAGNTGELFF

j_call: TRBJ1-2
v_call: TRBV18
d_call: NA
cdr3_length: 15
clone_size: NA
cdr3_nt: TGTGCCAGCTCACCCAGTCAGTCCCCTTCGTATGGCTACACCTTC
cdr3_aa: CASSPSQSPSYGYTF

j_call: TRBJ2-4
v_call: TRBV20-1
d_call: TRBD1
cdr3_length: 15
clone_size: NA
cdr3_nt: TGCAGTGCTAGTAGGACAGGTTTAGCCAAAAACATTCAGTACTTC
cdr3_aa: CSASRTGLAKNIQYF

j_call: TRBJ2-3
v_call: TRBV24-1
d_call: NA
cdr3_length: 15
clone_size: NA
cdr3_nt: TGTGCCACCAGTGATTCAGCGGGTCCAACAGATACGCAGTATTTT
cdr3_aa: CATSDSAGPTDTQYF

j_call: TRBJ1-1
v_call: TRBV3-1/TRBV3-2
d_call: TRBD1
cdr3_length: 17
clone_size: NA
cdr3_nt: TGTGCCAGCAGCCCGCCCCGATCTACAGGGGAGGACACTGAAGCTTTCTTT
cdr3_aa: CASSPPRSTGEDTEAFF

j_call: TRBJ1-3
v_call: TRBV7-9
d_call: TRBD1
cdr3_length: 14
clone_size: few
cdr3_nt: TGTGCCAGCCGACGACAGGGAGATGGAAACACCATATATTTT
cdr3_aa: CASRRQGDGNTIYF

j_call: TRBJ2-1
v_call: TRBV10-3
d_call: TRBD2
cdr3_length: 14
clone_size: NA
cdr3_nt: TGTGCCATCACGGCTAGCGGGGTACCCAATGAGCAGTTCTTC
cdr3_aa: CAITASGVPNEQFF

j_call: TRBJ1-1
v_call: TRBV2
d_call: NA
cdr3_length: 13
clone_size: few
cdr3_nt: TGTGCCATACACAGGGACCTTAACACTGAAGCTTTCTTT
cdr3_aa: CAIHRDLNTEAFF

j_call: TRBJ1-1
v_call: TRBV7-9
d_call: NA
cdr3_length: 15
clone_size: NA
cdr3_nt: TGTGCCAGCAGCCCTAATCAGGAAGCGAACACTGAAGCTTTCTTT
cdr3_aa: CASSPNQEANTEAFF